This TCR beta chain was obtained from a study of T cell responses to AZD1222 COVID-19 vaccine. Profiling relied on immunoSEQ multiplex PCR, and the TCRdb table lists in-frame clones only, not all of them. Found here are about 150,000 clones, around 89% of them singletons; the top ten hold roughly 2.9%. This CDR3 contains 12 residues. With 10 bases removed from V and 4 bases from J, the gap between germline ends came to 13 bases. In germline, CDR1 is MNHEY, CDR2 SVGAGI. The chain recombines TRBV6-5 with TRBJ2-5; a possible D gene is TRBD2 (5 bases). The TCR was taken from an adult in good health. The sample here was peripheral blood, taken on day 0 of AZD1222 vaccination. The CDR3 sequence: CAISSTRETQYF. In DNA, the CDR3 is TGTGCCATCTCTAGCACCAGAGAGACCCAGTACTTC.